This T cell receptor beta chain was found in a study of T cell changes during pregnancy in multiple sclerosis. Clones were sequenced by immunoSEQ multiplex PCR, and TCRdb holds only the in-frame ones, with some missing. Among 72,000 or so clones listed, 93% were seen once. Trimming pared 3 bases from V and 10 bases from J, leaving 15 bases between. This CDR3 region has 13 residues. The germline V gene encodes CDR1 MDHEN and CDR2 SYDVKM. The source is a female donor with multiple sclerosis, enrolled in a pregnancy study. The chain combines TRBV28 with TRBJ1-1; a weak D match, TRBD1 (5 bases). Sequencing was performed on peripheral blood, taken in the second trimester of pregnancy. The CDR3 DNA follows: TGTGCCAGCAGTTTCGAAGGGTTTGGGGCAGCTTTCTTT. This encodes CASSFEGFGAAFF.